This T cell receptor (beta chain) was sequenced during a study of identifying expanded T cells in peripheral blood. V was shortened by 4 bases and J by 5 bases, with 6 bases between the two germline ends. The CDR3 runs 12 residues. Germline V gene sequence: CDR1 SEHNR, CDR2 FQNEAQ (reference sequence). Produced via immunoSEQ multiplex PCR; TCRdb's table is partial and in-frame only. Among over 85,000 clones listed, approximately 84% were seen once. The sample comprised blood. The TCR was taken from a person aged 18 to 70 in good health. This chain joins TRBV7-9 and TRBJ1-5; no definite D call. The CDR3 sequence: CASSSLDQPQHF. The DNA of the CDR3 is TGTGCCAGCAGCTCACTTGATCAGCCCCAGCATTTT.